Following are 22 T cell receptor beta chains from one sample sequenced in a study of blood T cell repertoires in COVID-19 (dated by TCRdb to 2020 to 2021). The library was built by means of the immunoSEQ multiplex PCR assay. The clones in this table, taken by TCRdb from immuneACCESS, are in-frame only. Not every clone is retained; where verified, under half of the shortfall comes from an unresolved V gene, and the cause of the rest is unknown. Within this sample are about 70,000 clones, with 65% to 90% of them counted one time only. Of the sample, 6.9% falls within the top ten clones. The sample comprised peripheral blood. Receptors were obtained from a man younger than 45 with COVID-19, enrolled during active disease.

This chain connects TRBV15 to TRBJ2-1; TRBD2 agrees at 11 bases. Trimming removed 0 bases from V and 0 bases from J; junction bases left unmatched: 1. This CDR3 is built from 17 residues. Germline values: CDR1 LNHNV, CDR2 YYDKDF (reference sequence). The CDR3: CATSREGLADSYNEQFF. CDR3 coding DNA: TGTGCCACCAGCAGAGAGGGACTAGCGGACTCCTACAATGAGCAGTTCTTC.

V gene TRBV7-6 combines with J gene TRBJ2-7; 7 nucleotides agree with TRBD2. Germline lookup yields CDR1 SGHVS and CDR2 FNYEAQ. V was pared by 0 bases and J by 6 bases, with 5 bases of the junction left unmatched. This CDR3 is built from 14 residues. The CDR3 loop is CASSLAPRGGEQYF. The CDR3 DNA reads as TGTGCCAGCAGCTTAGCTCCGCGCGGGGGCGAGCAGTACTTC.

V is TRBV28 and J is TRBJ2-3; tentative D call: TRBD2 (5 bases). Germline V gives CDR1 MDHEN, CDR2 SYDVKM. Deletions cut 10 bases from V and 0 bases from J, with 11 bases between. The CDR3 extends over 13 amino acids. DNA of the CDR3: TGTGCCACCGGACTGCCTAGCACAGATACGCAGTATTTT. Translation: CATGLPSTDTQYF.

The CDR3 DNA sequence: TGTGCCACCAGTGATTTGGCGGGGGGGCGGGAGACCCAGTACTTC. It yields the protein CATSDLAGGRETQYF. The chain carries TRBV24-1 and TRBJ2-5; TRBD2 matches 9 bases. The germline CDR1 and CDR2 sequences are KGHDR and SFDVKD. The V segment lost 0 bases and the J segment 5 bases; nucleotides outside the gene matches: 3. The CDR3 sequence is 15 residues long.

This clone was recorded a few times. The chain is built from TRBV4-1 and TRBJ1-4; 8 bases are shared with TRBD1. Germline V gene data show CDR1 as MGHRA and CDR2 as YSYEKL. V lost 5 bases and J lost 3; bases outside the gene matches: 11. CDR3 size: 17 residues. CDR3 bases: TGCGCCAGCAGCTTTCCCAGGGGGCCGGATCCTAATGAAAAACTGTTTTTT. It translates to CASSFPRGPDPNEKLFF.

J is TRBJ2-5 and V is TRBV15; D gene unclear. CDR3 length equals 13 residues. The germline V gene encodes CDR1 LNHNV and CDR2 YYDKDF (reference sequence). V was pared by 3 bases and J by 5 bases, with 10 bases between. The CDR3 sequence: CATSRPPRETQYF. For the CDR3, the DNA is TGTGCCACCAGCAGGCCCCCCCGGGAGACCCAGTACTTC.

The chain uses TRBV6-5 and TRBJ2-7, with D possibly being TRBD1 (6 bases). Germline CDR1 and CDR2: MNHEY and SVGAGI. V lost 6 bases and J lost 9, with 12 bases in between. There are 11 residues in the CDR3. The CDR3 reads CASRGAAGQYF. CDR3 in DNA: TGTGCCAGCAGGGGGGCCGCTGGGCAGTACTTC.

This CDR3 is CASSQRPTASFYEQYF. CDR3 sequence (DNA): TGTGCCAGCAGCCAAAGGCCGACAGCTTCTTTCTACGAGCAGTACTTC. The rearrangement joins TRBV5-8 to TRBJ2-7; the D gene is possibly TRBD1 (5 bases). This CDR3 is 16 amino acids long. Germline lookup yields CDR1 SGHTS and CDR2 YDEGEE. The V gene lost 4 bases and the J gene lost 3 bases, with 20 bases spanning the gap. The full variable domain, in which reference TRBV5-8 and TRBJ2-7 provide the parts outside the CDR3, is EAGVTQSPTHLIKTRGQQATLRCSPISGHTSVYWYQQALGLGLQFLLWYDEGEERNRGNFPPRFSGRQFPNYSSELNVNALELEDSALYLCASSQRPTASFYEQYFGPGTRLTVT.

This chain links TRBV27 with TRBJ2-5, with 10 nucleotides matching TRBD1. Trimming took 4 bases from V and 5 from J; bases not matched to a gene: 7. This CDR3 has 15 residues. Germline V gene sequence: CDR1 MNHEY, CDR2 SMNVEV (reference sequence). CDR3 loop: CASSSGQGGMETQYF. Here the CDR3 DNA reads TGTGCCAGCAGTTCCGGACAGGGGGGGATGGAGACCCAGTACTTC.

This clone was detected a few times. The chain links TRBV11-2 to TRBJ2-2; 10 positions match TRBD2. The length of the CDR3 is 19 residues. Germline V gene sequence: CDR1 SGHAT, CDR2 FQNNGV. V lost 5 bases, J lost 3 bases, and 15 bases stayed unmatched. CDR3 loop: CASSLSIGSGRAYTGELFF. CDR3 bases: TGTGCCAGCAGCCTCTCGATCGGAAGCGGGAGGGCCTACACCGGGGAGCTGTTTTTT.

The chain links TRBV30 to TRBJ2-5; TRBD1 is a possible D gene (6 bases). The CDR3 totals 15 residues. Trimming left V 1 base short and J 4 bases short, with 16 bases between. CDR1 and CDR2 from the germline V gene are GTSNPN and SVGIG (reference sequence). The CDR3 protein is CAWSGTRGRLETQYF. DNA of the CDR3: TGTGCCTGGAGTGGGACCAGGGGTCGGTTAGAGACCCAGTACTTC.

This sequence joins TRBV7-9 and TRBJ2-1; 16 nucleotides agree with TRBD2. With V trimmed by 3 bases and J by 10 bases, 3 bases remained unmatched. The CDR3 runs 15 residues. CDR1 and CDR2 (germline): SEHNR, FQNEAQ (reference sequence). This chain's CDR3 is CASSFGTSGREEQFF. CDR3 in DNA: TGTGCCAGCAGCTTCGGGACTAGCGGGAGGGAGGAGCAGTTCTTC.

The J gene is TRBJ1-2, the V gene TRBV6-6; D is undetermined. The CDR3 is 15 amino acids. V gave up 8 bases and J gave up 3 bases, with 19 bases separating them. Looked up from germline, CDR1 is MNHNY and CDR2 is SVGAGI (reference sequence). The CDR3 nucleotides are TGTGCCAGCCTGCGTTGGTCACCGTCCGACTATGGCTACACCTTC. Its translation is CASLRWSPSDYGYTF.

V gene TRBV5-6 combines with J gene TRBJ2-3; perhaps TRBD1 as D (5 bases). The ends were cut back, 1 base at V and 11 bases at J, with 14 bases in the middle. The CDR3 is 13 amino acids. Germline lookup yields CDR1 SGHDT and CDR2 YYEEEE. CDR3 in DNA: TGTGCCAGCAGCTTGAGGGGCTTTTTATGGCAGTATTTT. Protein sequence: CASSLRGFLWQYF.

CDR3 sequence: CAWSRGARPNTGELFF. DNA for the CDR3: TGTGCCTGGAGTCGGGGTGCCAGACCGAACACCGGGGAGCTGTTTTTT. The rearrangement links TRBV30 to TRBJ2-2; possible D gene TRBD2, 5 bases. V lost 2 bases and J 0 bases, leaving 13 bases between the germline ends. Germline V gene sequence: CDR1 GTSNPN, CDR2 SVGIG (reference sequence). The CDR3 has 16 amino acids.

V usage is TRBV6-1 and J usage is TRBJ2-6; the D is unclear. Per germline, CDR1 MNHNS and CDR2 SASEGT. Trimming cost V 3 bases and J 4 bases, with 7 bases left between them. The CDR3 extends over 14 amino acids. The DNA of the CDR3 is TGTGCCAGCAGTGACGTTCTGGGGGCCAACGTCCTGACTTTC. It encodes CASSDVLGANVLTF.

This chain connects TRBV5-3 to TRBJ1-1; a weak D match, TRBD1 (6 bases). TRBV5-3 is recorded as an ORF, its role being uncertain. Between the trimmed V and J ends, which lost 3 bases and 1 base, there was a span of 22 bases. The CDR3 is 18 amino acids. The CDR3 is CARSSAERDTNENTEAFF. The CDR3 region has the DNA TGTGCCAGAAGCTCTGCTGAGCGGGACACCAACGAGAACACTGAAGCTTTCTTT.

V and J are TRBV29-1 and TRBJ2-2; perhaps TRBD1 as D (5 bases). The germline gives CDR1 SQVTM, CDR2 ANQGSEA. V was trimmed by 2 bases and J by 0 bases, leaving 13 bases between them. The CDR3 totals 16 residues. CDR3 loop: CSVEKARTPNTGELFF. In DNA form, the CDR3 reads TGCAGCGTTGAAAAAGCACGGACACCGAACACCGGGGAGCTGTTTTTT.

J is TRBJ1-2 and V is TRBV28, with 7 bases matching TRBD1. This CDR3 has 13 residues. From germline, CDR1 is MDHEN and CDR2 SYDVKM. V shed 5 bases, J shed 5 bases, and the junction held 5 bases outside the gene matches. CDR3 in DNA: TGTGCCAGCAGTCGGACAGGTAGTTATGGCTACACCTTC. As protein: CASSRTGSYGYTF.

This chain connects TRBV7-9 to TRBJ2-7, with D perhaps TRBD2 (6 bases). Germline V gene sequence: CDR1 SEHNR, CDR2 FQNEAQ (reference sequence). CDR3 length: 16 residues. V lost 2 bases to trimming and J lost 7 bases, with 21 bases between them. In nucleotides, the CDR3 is TGTGCCAGCAGCTTAAGGGCCGGCGGAGGGGAGAGGGAGCAGTACTTC. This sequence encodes CASSLRAGGGEREQYF.

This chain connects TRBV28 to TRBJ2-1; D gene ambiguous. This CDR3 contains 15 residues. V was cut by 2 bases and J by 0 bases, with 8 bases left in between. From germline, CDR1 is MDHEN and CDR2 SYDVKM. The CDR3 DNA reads TGTGCCAGCAGTTTACTGGGCGCCTCCTACAATGAGCAGTTCTTC. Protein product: CASSLLGASYNEQFF.

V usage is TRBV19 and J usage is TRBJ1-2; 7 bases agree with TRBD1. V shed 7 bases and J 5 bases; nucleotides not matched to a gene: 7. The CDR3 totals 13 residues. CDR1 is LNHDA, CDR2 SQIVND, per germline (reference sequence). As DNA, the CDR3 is TGTGCCAGTAAAGAGGGGACAGCATATGGCTACACCTTC. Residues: CASKEGTAYGYTF.